The 26 T cell receptor beta chains below all came from one sample that was sequenced in a study of control samples from healthy donors and cancer patients. Assay used: immunoSEQ multiplex PCR; TCRdb lists only in-frame clones, some missing. The sample consists of approximately 150,000 clones, roughly 94% of them appearing once. Sequencing used blood. These receptors all stem from a woman in her late teens or twenties in good health.

CDR3 residues: CASSLAPNTGELFF. CDR3 nucleotides: TGTGCCAGCAGCTTAGCGCCGAACACCGGGGAGCTGTTTTTT. The chain recombines TRBV7-6 with TRBJ2-2; no definite D call. The germline V gene encodes CDR1 SGHVS and CDR2 FNYEAQ. This CDR3 comprises 14 residues. Between the trimmed V and J ends, which lost 0 bases and 0 bases, there was a span of 2 bases.

CDR3 in DNA: TGTGCCAGCAGCTCCCCCCGGACAGGCCCTACTAGCACAGATACGCAGTATTTT. This sequence encodes CASSSPRTGPTSTDTQYF. The chain links TRBV11-2 to TRBJ2-3; 7 bases agree with TRBD1. Looked up from germline, CDR1 is SGHAT and CDR2 is FQNNGV. There are 18 residues in the CDR3. V shed 4 bases and J 0 bases; nucleotides not matched to a gene: 13.

This clone was counted a single time. This chain connects TRBV24-1 to TRBJ1-3, with 9 bases fitting TRBD1. This CDR3 spans 17 amino acids. The trim removed 3 bases at V and 4 bases at J, leaving 9 bases unmatched. Germline CDR1 KGHDR, CDR2 SFDVKD. The CDR3 DNA reads TGTGCCACCAGTGATGGGGGACAGGGAGGAATGGGAAACACCATATATTTT. It translates to CATSDGGQGGMGNTIYF.

This chain uses TRBV7-9 with TRBJ1-6; D is possibly TRBD1 (6 bases). The CDR3 is made up of 15 amino acids. The V end was cut by 0 bases, the J end by 7 bases, with 10 bases between. Germline V gene data show CDR1 as SEHNR and CDR2 as FQNEAQ (reference sequence). The CDR3 DNA is TGTGCCAGCAGCTTAGCCGGACAGAACAATTCACCCCTCCACTTT. Its protein product is CASSLAGQNNSPLHF.

The chain employs TRBV6-6 and TRBJ2-7; 8 bases map to TRBD1. Germline loops: CDR1 MNHNY, CDR2 SVGAGI (reference sequence). V dropped 2 bases and J dropped 6; count of bases not matched to a gene: 6. The CDR3 runs 14 residues. The CDR3 loop reads CASSYTGQAGEQYF. The DNA of the CDR3 is TGTGCCAGCAGTTACACGGGACAGGCGGGCGAGCAGTACTTC.

The chain carries TRBV9 and TRBJ1-1; D is perhaps TRBD1 (5 bases). V was trimmed by 0 bases and J by 1 base, leaving 7 bases between them. This CDR3 has 14 amino acids. Germline-derived CDR1 and CDR2 are SGDLS and YYNGEE. Here the CDR3 DNA reads TGTGCCAGCAGCGTAGGGGGCCCGAACACTGAAGCTTTCTTT. It translates to CASSVGGPNTEAFF.

The rearrangement uses TRBV20-1 and TRBJ2-1; the D is unclear. Germline V gene lookup returns CDR1 DFQATT and CDR2 SNEGSKA (reference sequence). V was pared by 3 bases and J by 3 bases, with 9 bases between. The CDR3 runs 13 residues. CDR3 DNA: TGCAGTGCTAGTCTGGGTATCTACAATGAGCAGTTCTTC. It yields the protein CSASLGIYNEQFF.

V gene TRBV20-1 combines with J gene TRBJ1-2; D remains ambiguous. Trimming stripped 6 bases from V and 4 bases from J, with 9 bases between. This CDR3 has 11 residues. Germline loops: CDR1 DFQATT, CDR2 SNEGSKA (reference sequence). CDR3: CSASGGYGYTF. Written as DNA, the CDR3 is TGCAGTGCCTCCGGAGGCTATGGCTACACCTTC.

V is TRBV5-1 and J is TRBJ2-3; D perhaps matches TRBD2 (5 bases). Germline CDR1 and CDR2: SGHRS and YFSETQ. Trimming took off 8 bases at V and 2 bases at J, with 18 bases between the two ends. The CDR3 is 15 amino acids. Here the CDR3 reads CASTPLPGITDTQYF. The CDR3 region has the DNA TGCGCCAGTACCCCCCTCCCGGGGATCACAGATACGCAGTATTTT.

The rearrangement joins TRBV2 to TRBJ1-6; D gene unclear. CDR3 size: 14 residues. V gave up 6 bases and J gave up 8 bases, with 14 bases separating them. Germline V gene lookup returns CDR1 SNHLY and CDR2 FYNNEI. The CDR3 protein is CASSRPGRHSPLHF. The DNA for the CDR3 is TGTGCCAGCAGCAGACCGGGCCGCCATTCACCCCTCCACTTT.

The chain recombines TRBV10-3 with TRBJ1-5, with 10 bases fitting TRBD1. In germline, CDR1 is ENHRY, CDR2 SYGVKD. This CDR3 is 14 amino acids long. V dropped 4 bases and J dropped 5; count of bases not matched to a gene: 2. CDR3 amino acids: CAISAGTGDQPQHF. DNA of the CDR3: TGTGCCATCAGTGCAGGGACAGGGGATCAGCCCCAGCATTTT.

This clone was found a few times. The rearrangement uses TRBV5-1 and TRBJ1-1; D uncertain. Trimming stripped 0 bases from V and 5 bases from J, with 5 bases between. Germline V gene sequence: CDR1 SGHRS, CDR2 YFSETQ. The CDR3 is 12 amino acids. CDR3: CASSLVGTEAFF. The CDR3 DNA follows: TGCGCCAGCAGCTTGGTGGGGACTGAAGCTTTCTTT.

V and J are TRBV6-5 and TRBJ1-1; D gene unclear. The CDR3 spans 14 residues. Germline V gives CDR1 MNHEY, CDR2 SVGAGI. Trimming pared 6 bases from V and 0 bases from J, leaving 11 bases between. As DNA, the CDR3 is TGTGCCAGCAGCCGCCAACTGGTGAACACTGAAGCTTTCTTT. Amino acid sequence: CASSRQLVNTEAFF.

The count of this clone is one. The chain links TRBV7-2 to TRBJ2-4; no clear D gene. The ends were cut back, 2 bases at V and 6 bases at J, with 8 bases in the middle. The germline gives CDR1 SGHTA, CDR2 FQGNSA. The CDR3 is made up of 13 amino acids. CDR3 region: CASSLFKGNIQYF. CDR3 DNA: TGTGCCAGCAGCTTATTCAAGGGAAACATTCAGTACTTC.

V is TRBV6-6 and J is TRBJ1-5; D might be TRBD1 (6 bases). CDR1 MNHNY and CDR2 SVGAGI come from the germline V gene (reference sequence). The CDR3 loop spans 15 amino acids. V lost 6 bases to trimming and J lost 0 bases, with 12 bases between them. The CDR3 here is CASRDQGNSNQPQHF. The CDR3, as DNA: TGTGCCAGCAGGGATCAGGGGAATAGCAATCAGCCCCAGCATTTT.

The J gene is TRBJ1-1, the V gene TRBV11-2, with D hard to call. V was trimmed by 3 bases and J by 0 bases, leaving 5 bases between them. The CDR3 spans 13 residues. Germline V gene data show CDR1 as SGHAT and CDR2 as FQNNGV. The CDR3: CASSLHLNTEAFF. In DNA form, the CDR3 reads TGTGCCAGCAGCTTGCATTTGAACACTGAAGCTTTCTTT.

J is TRBJ1-1 and V is TRBV21-1. TRBV21-1 has pseudogene status. CDR3 length equals 19 residues. The CDR3 DNA is TGTGCCAGCAGCAAAGTTTGGTTTTGGGGGGACCGAATGAACACTGAAGCTTTCTTT. It codes for CASSKVWFWGDRMNTEAFF.

J is TRBJ1-1 and V is TRBV3-1 (or the pseudogene TRBV3-2); 8 nucleotides match TRBD1. Looked up from germline, CDR1 is LGHDT and CDR2 is YNNKEL (reference sequence). Unmatched junction bases numbered 1, after V lost 0 bases and J lost 1 base. The CDR3 covers 15 residues. The CDR3 DNA sequence: TGTGCCAGCAGCCAAGAAGACAGGGGGAACACTGAAGCTTTCTTT. Encoded protein: CASSQEDRGNTEAFF.

The gene calls are TRBV23-1 and TRBJ1-5; the match to TRBD1 covers 9 bases. TRBV23-1 is an open reading frame, and its role is uncertain. This CDR3 has 17 amino acids. V was pared by 7 bases and J by 7 bases, with 17 bases of the junction left unmatched. CDR3 in amino acids: CASTPEIGTGKRQPQHF. The CDR3 DNA reads TGCGCCAGCACTCCAGAAATCGGGACAGGGAAACGGCAGCCCCAGCATTTT.

The chain has TRBV7-9 and TRBJ1-3, with TRBD1 as a possible D gene (6 bases). The CDR3 sequence is 15 residues long. Germline V gene data show CDR1 as SEHNR and CDR2 as FQNEAQ (reference sequence). The V gene lost 1 base and the J gene lost 4 bases, with 11 bases spanning the gap. The CDR3 region is CASSLVQGSGNTIYF. CDR3 coding DNA: TGTGCCAGCAGCTTAGTACAGGGATCCGGAAACACCATATATTTT.

J is TRBJ1-1 and V is TRBV28, with TRBD1 as a possible D gene (5 bases). The CDR3 has 12 residues. Looked up from germline, CDR1 is MDHEN and CDR2 is SYDVKM. Trimming took off 8 bases at V and 10 bases at J, with 17 bases between the two ends. The CDR3 spells CASGTGSVGAFF. The CDR3 nucleotides read TGTGCCAGCGGTACAGGCTCGGTAGGAGCTTTCTTT.

This sequence joins TRBV7-9 and TRBJ1-2; tentatively, D is TRBD1 (5 bases). The CDR3 has 14 amino acids. Germline CDR1 is SEHNR and CDR2 is FQNEAQ (reference sequence). With 4 bases removed from V and 4 bases from J, the gap between germline ends came to 13 bases. This CDR3 reads CASSSGTGFYGYTF. As DNA, the CDR3 is TGTGCCAGCAGCTCTGGGACCGGGTTCTATGGCTACACCTTC. Together with reference TRBV7-9 and TRBJ1-2, the CDR3 gives the full variable domain: DTGVSQNPRHKITKRGQNVTFRCDPISEHNRLYWYRQTLGQGPEFLTYFQNEAQLEKSRLLSDRFSAERPKGSFSTLEIQRTEQGDSAMYLCASSSGTGFYGYTFGSGTRLTVV.

The chain couples TRBV5-5 to TRBJ2-2; D gene uncertain. This CDR3 is built from 17 residues. Germline V gene sequence: CDR1 SGHKS, CDR2 YYEKEE (reference sequence). V lost 1 base and J 1 base, leaving 14 bases between the germline ends. CDR3 residues: CASSLKVEALNTGELFF. The CDR3 DNA sequence: TGTGCCAGCAGCTTGAAGGTGGAAGCCTTGAACACCGGGGAGCTGTTTTTT.

This chain joins TRBV5-1 and TRBJ2-7; 7 bases align to TRBD1. CDR1 is SGHRS and CDR2 is YFSETQ in the germline V gene. The CDR3 has 16 amino acids. With 4 bases clipped from V and 2 bases from J, the junction kept 12 bases outside the gene matches. The DNA for the CDR3 is TGCGCCAGCAGCCCGCTGACCACAGGGGTCCCCTACGAGCAGTACTTC. Its protein is CASSPLTTGVPYEQYF.

The chain has TRBV4-1 and TRBJ1-4; D is possibly TRBD1 (6 bases). V was cut by 2 bases and J by 3 bases, with 10 bases left in between. This CDR3 has 15 residues. Germline assignment: CDR1 MGHRA and CDR2 YSYEKL. The CDR3 DNA reads TGCGCCAGCAGCCAACAAGACAGGTCTAATGAAAAACTGTTTTTT. Amino acid sequence: CASSQQDRSNEKLFF.

The genes are TRBV16 and TRBJ1-5; D not certain. The V and J ends lost 3 bases and 0 bases respectively, with 15 bases between them. The CDR3 is made up of 17 amino acids. The germline gives CDR1 KGHSY, CDR2 FQNENV. The CDR3 coding sequence is TGTGCCAGCAGCCACTCCGGGCCCCCTTATAGCAATCAGCCCCAGCATTTT. It is translated as CASSHSGPPYSNQPQHF.